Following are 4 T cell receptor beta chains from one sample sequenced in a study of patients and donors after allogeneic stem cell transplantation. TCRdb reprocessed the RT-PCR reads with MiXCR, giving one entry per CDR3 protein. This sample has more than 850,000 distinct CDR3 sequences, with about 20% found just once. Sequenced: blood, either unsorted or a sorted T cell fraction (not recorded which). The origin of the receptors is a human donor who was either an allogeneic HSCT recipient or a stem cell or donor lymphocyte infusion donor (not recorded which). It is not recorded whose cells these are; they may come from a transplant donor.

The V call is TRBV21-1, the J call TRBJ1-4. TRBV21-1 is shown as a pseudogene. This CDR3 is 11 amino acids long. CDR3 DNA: TGTGCCAGCACGAGAAGGGAAAAACTGTTTTTT. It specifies CASTRREKLFF.

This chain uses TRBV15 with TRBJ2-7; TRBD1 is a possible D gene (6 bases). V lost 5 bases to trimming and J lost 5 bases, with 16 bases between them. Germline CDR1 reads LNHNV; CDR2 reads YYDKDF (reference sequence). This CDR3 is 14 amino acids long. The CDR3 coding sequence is TGTGCCACCAGCCACCAACAGGGTAGGGACGAGCAGTACTTC. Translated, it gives CATSHQQGRDEQYF.

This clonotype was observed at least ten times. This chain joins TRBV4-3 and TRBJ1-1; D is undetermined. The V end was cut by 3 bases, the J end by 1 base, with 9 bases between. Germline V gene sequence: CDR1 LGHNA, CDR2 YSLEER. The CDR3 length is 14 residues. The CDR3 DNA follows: TGCGCCAGCAGCCAGGGTCGGGGGAACACTGAAGCTTTCTTT. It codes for CASSQGRGNTEAFF.

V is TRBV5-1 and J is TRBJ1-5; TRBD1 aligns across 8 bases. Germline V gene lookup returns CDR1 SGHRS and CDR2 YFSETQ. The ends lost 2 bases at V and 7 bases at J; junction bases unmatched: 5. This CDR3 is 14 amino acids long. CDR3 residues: CASSFDRGGQPQHF. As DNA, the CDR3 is TGCGCCAGCAGCTTCGACAGGGGCGGACAGCCCCAGCATTTT. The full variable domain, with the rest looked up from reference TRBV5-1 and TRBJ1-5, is KAGVTQTPRYLIKTRGQQVTLSCSPISGHRSVSWYQQTPGQGLQFLFEYFSETQRNKGNFPGRFSGRQFSNSRSEMNVSTLELGDSALYLCASSFDRGGQPQHFGDGTRLSIL.